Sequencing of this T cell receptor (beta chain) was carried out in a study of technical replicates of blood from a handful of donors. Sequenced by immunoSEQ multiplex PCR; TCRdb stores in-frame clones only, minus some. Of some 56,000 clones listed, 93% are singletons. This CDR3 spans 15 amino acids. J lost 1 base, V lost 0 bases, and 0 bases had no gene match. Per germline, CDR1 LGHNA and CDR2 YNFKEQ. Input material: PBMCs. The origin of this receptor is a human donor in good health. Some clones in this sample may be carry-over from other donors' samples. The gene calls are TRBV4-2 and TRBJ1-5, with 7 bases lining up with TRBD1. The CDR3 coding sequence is TGTGCCAGCAGCCAAGACAGGGGGAGCAATCAGCCCCAGCATTTT. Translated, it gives CASSQDRGSNQPQHF.